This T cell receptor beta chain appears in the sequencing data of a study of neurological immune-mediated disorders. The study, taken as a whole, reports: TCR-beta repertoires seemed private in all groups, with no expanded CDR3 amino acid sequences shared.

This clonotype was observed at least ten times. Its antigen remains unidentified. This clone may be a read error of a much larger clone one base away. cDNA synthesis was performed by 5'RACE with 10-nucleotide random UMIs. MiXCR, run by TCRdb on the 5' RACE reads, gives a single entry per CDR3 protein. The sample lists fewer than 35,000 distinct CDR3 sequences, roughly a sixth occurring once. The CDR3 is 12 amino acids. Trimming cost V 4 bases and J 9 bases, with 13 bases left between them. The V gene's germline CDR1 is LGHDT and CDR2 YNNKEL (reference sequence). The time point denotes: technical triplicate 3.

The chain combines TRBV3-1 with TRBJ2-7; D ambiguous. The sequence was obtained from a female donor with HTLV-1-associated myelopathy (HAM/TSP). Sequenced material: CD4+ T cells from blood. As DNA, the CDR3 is TGTGCCAGCAGCCCACCGGGCCGCGCGCAGTACTTC. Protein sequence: CASSPPGRAQYF.